In this sample, the clone carrying this T cell receptor (beta chain) turned up many times. This entry is derived from a study of T cells in Graves' hyperthyroidism and ophthalmopathy. For the study at large: At initial diagnosis, before any treatment had begun, peripheral blood was obtained.

The CDR3 extends over 11 amino acids. V lost 1 base and J lost 7, with 4 bases in between. CDR1 and CDR2 from the germline V gene are SQVTM and ANQGSEA. RNA transcripts gave rise to amplified TCR beta CDR3 regions. The TCR CDR3 was amplified in a first-round RT-PCR using the HTBI primer set. MiXCR was run by TCRdb on the multiplex PCR reads, yielding one entry per CDR3 protein. Of around 690,000 distinct CDR3 sequences in the sample, roughly a sixth are singletons; the top ten hold about a sixth. Diagnoses used clinical symptoms, serum thyroxine and TRAb, thyroid ultrasound and orbital computed tomography. From 10 ml of fresh peripheral blood, PBMCs were isolated.

The chain carries TRBV29-1 and TRBJ2-2; D remains ambiguous. Material for sequencing was blood. The source is a man aged 50-60 years with Graves' hyperthyroidism. CDR3 nucleotides: TGCAGCGTTGAAGGAAACGGGGAGCTGTTTTTT. Encoded protein: CSVEGNGELFF.